This entry describes one TCR beta chain. Its cognate antigen is unknown. This sample was included in a study of radiation and T cells in renal cell carcinoma. Findings and limits, study-wide: No pretreatment tumor biopsies were available for baseline clonotypes.

The table came from immunoSEQ multiplex PCR; TCRdb's copy has only in-frame clones and leaves some out. The repertoire holds 120,000 or so clones, 75% to 85% seen once, with under 2.5% in the top ten. The time point was: blood 2 weeks post-SBRT. Treatment defined: 15 Gy SBRT to primary tumor, nephrectomy 4 weeks later. Serial blood draws occurred at baseline and 2 and 4 weeks post-SBRT. This renal cell carcinoma was of the clear cell type. The CDR3 is 13 amino acids. Germline CDR1 reads LNHDA; CDR2 reads SQIVND (reference sequence). Trimming shortened V by 6 bases and J by 7 bases, and 16 bases separated the two germline ends.

Sequencing used blood, obtained from a patient whose treatment included radiotherapy and nephrectomy. This TCR was sampled from a woman aged 55-75 years with renal cell carcinoma. This chain uses TRBV19 with TRBJ2-7; a weak D match, TRBD1 (5 bases). The CDR3 DNA sequence: TGTGCCAGTAGGGGGCAGGGTTCGGTGGAGCAGTACTTC. This codes for CASRGQGSVEQYF.